The 30 T cell receptor beta chains given below trace back to one sample, sequenced in a study of beta chain features in type 1 diabetes. Study-level results: People with Type 1 diabetes carried modestly yet significantly shorter TCRB CDR3s in all four CD4+ subsets.

Isolated RNA was reverse transcribed in full, so expressed TCRB transcripts were sequenced. The method was immunoSEQ multiplex PCR; TCRdb's version includes in-frame clones alone and lacks a portion of them. The table has about 650,000 clones, under 15% seen once. For these receptors, no antigen is known. The source material was naive CD4+ T cells from blood. These receptors came from a man in his thirties or forties with type 1 diabetes.

The genes are TRBV7-9 and TRBJ2-7, with 8 bases fitting TRBD1. Losses at the gene ends were 8 bases for V and 2 bases for J; bases not matched to a gene: 8. Germline-derived CDR1 and CDR2 are SEHNR and FQNEAQ (reference sequence). The CDR3 is 14 amino acids. The CDR3 DNA reads TGTGCCAGCGGAACCGGGACAGGAGCCTACGAGCAGTACTTC. Its translation: CASGTGTGAYEQYF. Drawing the rest from reference TRBV7-9 and TRBJ2-7, the complete variable domain is DTGVSQNPRHKITKRGQNVTFRCDPISEHNRLYWYRQTLGQGPEFLTYFQNEAQLEKSRLLSDRFSAERPKGSFSTLEIQRTEQGDSAMYLCASGTGTGAYEQYFGPGTRLTVT.

The J gene is TRBJ1-6, the V gene TRBV9; TRBD1 is a possible D gene (5 bases). In germline, CDR1 is SGDLS, CDR2 YYNGEE. This CDR3 region has 15 residues. V dropped 3 bases and J dropped 10 bases, with 17 bases sitting between them. As DNA, the CDR3 is TGTGCCAGCAGCGCGGGGGTGGGTCCAGGATCACCCCTCCACTTT. This sequence encodes CASSAGVGPGSPLHF.

In this sample, this clone turned up a few times. The rearrangement links TRBV7-2 to TRBJ2-3, with a tentative D call TRBD1 (5 bases). This CDR3 spans 13 amino acids. From germline, CDR1 is SGHTA and CDR2 FQGNSA. Trimming took 3 bases from V and 8 from J, leaving 12 bases between them. The CDR3 DNA follows: TGTGCCAGCAGCTTGATCGACAGAAGTACGCAGTATTTT. Its translation is CASSLIDRSTQYF. The full variable domain, with the rest looked up from reference TRBV7-2 and TRBJ2-3, is GAGVSQSPSNKVTEKGKDVELRCDPISGHTALYWYRQSLGQGLEFLIYFQGNSAPDKSGLPSDRFSAERTGGSVSTLTIQRTQQEDSAVYLCASSLIDRSTQYFGPGTRLTVL.

Here the CDR3 reads CASRTTGDNQPQHF. The CDR3 DNA reads as TGTGCCAGCAGGACAACAGGGGACAATCAGCCCCAGCATTTT. The chain combines TRBV2 with TRBJ1-5, with TRBD1 identical over 7 bases. CDR3 length: 14 amino acids. J gave up 3 bases and V 6 bases, and 5 bases lay outside the gene matches. Germline values: CDR1 SNHLY, CDR2 FYNNEI.

The chain has TRBV9 and TRBJ1-3; 9 nucleotides agree with TRBD1. The CDR3 covers 17 residues. The junction had 8 bases not matched to a gene; V was cut back by 0 bases and J by 4 bases. CDR1 and CDR2 (germline): SGDLS, YYNGEE. This CDR3 is CASSVDWTGVSGNTIYF. CDR3 bases: TGTGCCAGCAGCGTAGACTGGACAGGGGTTTCGGGAAACACCATATATTTT. Looking up the rest from reference TRBV9 and TRBJ1-3 gives the full variable domain: DSGVTQTPKHLITATGQRVTLRCSPRSGDLSVYWYQQSLDQGLQFLIQYYNGEERAKGNILERFSAQQFPDLHSELNLSSLELGDSALYFCASSVDWTGVSGNTIYFGEGSWLTVV.

This clone occurred a few times. The rearrangement links TRBV7-2 to TRBJ2-7; perhaps TRBD1 as D (6 bases). This CDR3 is 14 amino acids long. Trimming cost V 5 bases and J 6 bases, with 17 bases left between them. Germline V CDR1 and CDR2: SGHTA, FQGNSA. The CDR3 loop reads CASSPDRGSVEQYF. The CDR3 DNA follows: TGTGCCAGCAGCCCGGACAGAGGGTCTGTCGAGCAGTACTTC.

This clone has only a few counts. The chain combines TRBV7-8 with TRBJ2-1; 7 bases are shared with TRBD1. CDR1 is SGHVS and CDR2 is FQNEAQ in the germline V gene. The CDR3 loop spans 17 amino acids. Trimming cost V 0 bases and J 4 bases; bases outside gene matches: 9. Written as DNA, the CDR3 is TGTGCCAGCAGCTTAGCTCGGACAGGAACCGTTTACAATGAGCAGTTCTTC. Its translation: CASSLARTGTVYNEQFF.

CDR3 region: CAWSRALLEGYTF. For the CDR3, the DNA is TGTGCCTGGAGTAGGGCCCTTCTAGAAGGCTACACCTTC. The chain links TRBV30 to TRBJ1-2, with D uncertain. V was clipped by 2 bases and J by 8 bases, with 15 bases between them. Germline CDR1 reads GTSNPN; CDR2 reads SVGIG (reference sequence). This CDR3 spans 13 amino acids.

The chain couples TRBV19 to TRBJ2-1, with 14 bases that match TRBD2. The CDR3 extends over 16 amino acids. V shed 5 bases and J 9 bases; nucleotides not matched to a gene: 9. CDR1 and CDR2 from the germline V gene are LNHDA and SQIVND (reference sequence). The CDR3 spells CASSASPGLAGAEQFF. CDR3 DNA sequence: TGTGCCAGTAGTGCCTCCCCGGGACTAGCGGGAGCTGAGCAGTTCTTC.

The DNA for the CDR3 is TGTGCCAGCAGTTACTCGGCAGGGGGGGAGACCCAGTACTTC. Protein product: CASSYSAGGETQYF. The chain combines TRBV6-5 with TRBJ2-5; tentatively, D is TRBD1 (7 bases). The CDR3 spans 14 residues. V was clipped by 0 bases and J by 5 bases, with 10 bases between them. The germline V gene encodes CDR1 MNHEY and CDR2 SVGAGI.

V usage is TRBV27 and J usage is TRBJ2-5, with TRBD2 as a possible D gene (6 bases). Germline V CDR1 and CDR2: MNHEY, SMNVEV (reference sequence). V was trimmed by 2 bases and J by 0 bases, leaving 10 bases between them. CDR3 size: 15 residues. CDR3 sequence: CASSLAGMNQETQYF. The CDR3 bases are TGTGCCAGCAGTTTAGCGGGGATGAACCAAGAGACCCAGTACTTC.

As concerns this clone: This sample also contains other DNA sequences that code for the same CDR3. The J gene is TRBJ1-1, the V gene TRBV7-9; D remains unclear. V was shortened by 1 base and J by 1 base, with 4 bases between the two germline ends. The CDR3 has 13 residues. Germline CDR1 SEHNR, CDR2 FQNEAQ (reference sequence). The CDR3 DNA reads as TGTGCCAGCAGCTTAGTGGAGAACACTGAAGCTTTCTTT. Translated, it gives CASSLVENTEAFF. The full variable domain, completed using reference TRBV7-9 and TRBJ1-1, is DTGVSQNPRHKITKRGQNVTFRCDPISEHNRLYWYRQTLGQGPEFLTYFQNEAQLEKSRLLSDRFSAERPKGSFSTLEIQRTEQGDSAMYLCASSLVENTEAFFGQGTRLTVV.

This clone was counted between two and nine times. The V call is TRBV7-9, the J call TRBJ1-3, with 7 bases that match TRBD1. CDR1 is SEHNR and CDR2 is FQNEAQ in the germline V gene (reference sequence). The CDR3 consists of 12 residues. The V and J ends lost 4 bases and 11 bases, in that order; junction bases with no gene match: 5. CDR3 sequence reads: CASSSEGAAIYF. The CDR3 DNA reads TGTGCCAGCAGCTCCGAGGGGGCAGCCATATATTTT.

This sequence joins TRBV5-6 and TRBJ2-3; D is uncertain. V dropped 2 bases and J dropped 4 bases, with 11 bases sitting between them. CDR1 is SGHDT and CDR2 is YYEEEE in the germline V gene. This CDR3 is built from 14 residues. The CDR3 is CASSLTGGSDTQYF. In nucleotides, the CDR3 is TGTGCCAGCAGCTTAACGGGCGGTTCAGATACGCAGTATTTT. The whole variable domain, filled in from reference TRBV5-6 and TRBJ2-3, reads DAGVTQSPTHLIKTRGQQVTLRCSPKSGHDTVSWYQQALGQGPQFIFQYYEEEERQRGNFPDRFSGHQFPNYSSELNVNALLLGDSALYLCASSLTGGSDTQYFGPGTRLTVL.

V and J are TRBV5-6 and TRBJ2-1; D gene ambiguous. V was pared by 2 bases and J by 7 bases, with 10 bases between. Germline V lookup: CDR1 SGHDT, CDR2 YYEEEE. This CDR3 has 13 residues. The CDR3 reads CASSFGPPNEQFF. CDR3 coding DNA: TGTGCCAGCAGCTTCGGACCCCCGAATGAGCAGTTCTTC.

The gene calls are TRBV30 and TRBJ1-5; D perhaps matches TRBD1 (6 bases). This CDR3 region has 14 residues. V dropped 1 base and J dropped 4 bases, with 11 bases sitting between them. Germline CDR1 is GTSNPN and CDR2 is SVGIG (reference sequence). CDR3 amino acids: CAWSGQAFNQPQHF. DNA for the CDR3: TGTGCCTGGAGTGGACAGGCGTTTAATCAGCCCCAGCATTTT.

This clone was seen more than once but under ten times. CDR3 DNA: TGTGTGACAGGGATCGACTATGGCTACACCTTC. This sequence encodes CVTGIDYGYTF. The chain uses TRBV19 and TRBJ1-2; TRBD1 matches at 7 bases. The length of the CDR3 is 11 residues. Germline loops: CDR1 LNHDA, CDR2 SQIVND (reference sequence).

The chain joins TRBV4-2 to TRBJ2-7; 14 bases are a match to TRBD2. The CDR3 is 16 amino acids. The V gene's germline CDR1 is LGHNA and CDR2 YNFKEQ. V lost 3 bases to trimming and J lost 3 bases; unmatched junction nucleotides: 4. CDR3 nucleotide sequence: TGTGCCAGCAGCCAGGGAGGGACTAGCGGGGGCTACGAGCAGTACTTC. Its protein is CASSQGGTSGGYEQYF.

As regards this clone: An end of the junction differs from the germline gene, which may be a read error. The chain couples TRBV28 to TRBJ1-4; possible D gene TRBD1, 6 bases. The CDR3 is 11 amino acids. Germline V lookup: CDR1 MDHEN, CDR2 SYDVKM. In nucleotides, the CDR3 is TGTGCCAGCAGCCTCGGACGGGGGCAGATTTTT. Encoded protein: CASSLGRGQIF.

This clone showed up just a few times. The rearrangement links TRBV2 to TRBJ2-3, with a tentative D call TRBD1 (6 bases). Germline assignment: CDR1 SNHLY and CDR2 FYNNEI. This CDR3 contains 15 residues. With 3 bases removed from V and 5 bases from J, the gap between germline ends came to 15 bases. CDR3 DNA: TGTGCCAGCAGTGACTTCAACAGGGCCGAAGATACGCAGTATTTT. Protein sequence: CASSDFNRAEDTQYF.

This clone has just a few counts. The CDR3 protein is CASSFEGAATYEQYF. CDR3 DNA: TGTGCCAGCAGCTTCGAGGGGGCTGCGACATACGAGCAGTACTTC. The chain couples TRBV7-2 to TRBJ2-7; TRBD1 matches at 7 bases. V lost 3 bases to trimming and J lost 4 bases; unmatched junction nucleotides: 9. Germline assignment: CDR1 SGHTA and CDR2 FQGNSA. The CDR3 totals 15 residues.

A few counts support this clone. The rearrangement joins TRBV7-2 to TRBJ2-3; no definite D call. V lost 5 bases, J lost 6 bases, and 15 bases lay in between. CDR3 length equals 14 residues. The germline V gene encodes CDR1 SGHTA and CDR2 FQGNSA. Written as DNA, the CDR3 is TGTGCCAGCAGCACTACGGCTCACCCGGATACGCAGTATTTT. Encoded protein: CASSTTAHPDTQYF.

This clone was seen just once. The chain joins TRBV5-1 to TRBJ1-4, with 9 bases fitting TRBD1. CDR3 size: 15 residues. Germline assignment: CDR1 SGHRS and CDR2 YFSETQ. V shed 4 bases and J 6 bases; nucleotides not matched to a gene: 7. The CDR3: CASSASGTGYEKLFF. The CDR3 nucleotides read TGCGCCAGCAGCGCCTCCGGGACAGGGTATGAAAAACTGTTTTTT.

V and J are TRBV4-2 and TRBJ2-1; D perhaps matches TRBD1 (5 bases). Germline CDR1 LGHNA, CDR2 YNFKEQ. This CDR3 has 16 amino acids. V gave up 4 bases and J gave up 2 bases, with 15 bases separating them. The CDR3 here is CASSLTPTAAYNEQFF. CDR3 nucleotides: TGTGCCAGCAGCCTCACTCCGACAGCCGCCTACAATGAGCAGTTCTTC.

The chain has TRBV18 and TRBJ2-7, with 8 bases aligning to TRBD1. Germline CDR1 is KGHSH and CDR2 is LQKENI. This CDR3 region has 14 residues. The trim removed 4 bases at V and 3 bases at J, leaving 5 bases unmatched. This CDR3 reads CASSRDRGSYEQYF. For the CDR3, the DNA is TGTGCCAGCTCACGCGACAGGGGCAGCTACGAGCAGTACTTC.

The chain joins TRBV7-9 to TRBJ1-5; D is unresolved. CDR3 length equals 17 residues. Germline V gene lookup returns CDR1 SEHNR and CDR2 FQNEAQ (reference sequence). V was shortened by 3 bases and J by 1 base, with 16 bases between the two germline ends. CDR3 in DNA: TGTGCCAGCAGCTTGGACGGGAGTTTGGGGAGCAATCAGCCCCAGCATTTT. Translation gives CASSLDGSLGSNQPQHF.

The table lists this clone with a few counts. The chain uses TRBV7-2 and TRBJ1-1; D gene unclear. CDR3 length: 14 amino acids. V was clipped by 1 base and J by 4 bases, with 10 bases between them. Germline V gives CDR1 SGHTA, CDR2 FQGNSA. The DNA of the CDR3 is TGTGCCAGCAGCTTAGAACATGAGGCCACTGAAGCTTTCTTT. It encodes CASSLEHEATEAFF. The entire variable domain, with the rest obtained from reference TRBV7-2 and TRBJ1-1, is as follows: GAGVSQSPSNKVTEKGKDVELRCDPISGHTALYWYRQSLGQGLEFLIYFQGNSAPDKSGLPSDRFSAERTGGSVSTLTIQRTQQEDSAVYLCASSLEHEATEAFFGQGTRLTVV.

This clone was found a few times. This sequence joins TRBV6-1 and TRBJ2-7, with D uncertain. Germline V gene sequence: CDR1 MNHNS, CDR2 SASEGT. V was clipped by 4 bases and J by 7 bases, with 11 bases between them. The CDR3 runs to 12 residues. CDR3 DNA sequence: TGTGCCAGCAGTGTCCCCCCGTGGGAGCAGTACTTC. It encodes CASSVPPWEQYF.

The chain combines TRBV6-5 with TRBJ2-1; TRBD2 is a possible D gene (6 bases). CDR1 is MNHEY and CDR2 is SVGAGI in the germline V gene. V was shortened by 6 bases and J by 9 bases, with 15 bases between the two germline ends. The CDR3 has 13 amino acids. The CDR3 DNA sequence: TGTGCCAGCAGATCCACGGGACTCCTTGAGCAGTTCTTC. This sequence encodes CASRSTGLLEQFF.

The chain links TRBV4-3 to TRBJ2-3; D is unclear. Trimming took off 0 bases at V and 8 bases at J, with 12 bases between the two ends. This CDR3 region has 14 residues. CDR1 is LGHNA and CDR2 is YSLEER in the germline V gene. CDR3 nucleotides: TGCGCCAGCAGCCAAGATCACGGTGGGGTTACGCAGTATTTT. It encodes CASSQDHGGVTQYF.